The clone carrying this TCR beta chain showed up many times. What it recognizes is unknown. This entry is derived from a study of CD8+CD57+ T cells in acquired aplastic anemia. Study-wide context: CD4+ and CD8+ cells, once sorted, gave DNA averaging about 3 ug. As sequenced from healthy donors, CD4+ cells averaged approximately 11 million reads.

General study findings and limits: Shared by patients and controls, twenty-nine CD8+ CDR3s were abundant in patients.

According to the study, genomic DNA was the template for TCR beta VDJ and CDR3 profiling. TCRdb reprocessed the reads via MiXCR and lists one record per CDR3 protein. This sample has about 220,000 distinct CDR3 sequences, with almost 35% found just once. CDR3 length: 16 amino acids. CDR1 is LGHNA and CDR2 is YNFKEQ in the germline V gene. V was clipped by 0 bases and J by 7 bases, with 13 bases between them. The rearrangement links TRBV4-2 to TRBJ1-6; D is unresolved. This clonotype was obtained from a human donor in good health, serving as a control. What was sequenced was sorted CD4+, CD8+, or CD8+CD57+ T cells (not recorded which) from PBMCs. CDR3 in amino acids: CASSQDPQGLNSPLHF. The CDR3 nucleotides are TGTGCCAGCAGCCAAGATCCCCAAGGCCTGAATTCACCCCTCCACTTT.